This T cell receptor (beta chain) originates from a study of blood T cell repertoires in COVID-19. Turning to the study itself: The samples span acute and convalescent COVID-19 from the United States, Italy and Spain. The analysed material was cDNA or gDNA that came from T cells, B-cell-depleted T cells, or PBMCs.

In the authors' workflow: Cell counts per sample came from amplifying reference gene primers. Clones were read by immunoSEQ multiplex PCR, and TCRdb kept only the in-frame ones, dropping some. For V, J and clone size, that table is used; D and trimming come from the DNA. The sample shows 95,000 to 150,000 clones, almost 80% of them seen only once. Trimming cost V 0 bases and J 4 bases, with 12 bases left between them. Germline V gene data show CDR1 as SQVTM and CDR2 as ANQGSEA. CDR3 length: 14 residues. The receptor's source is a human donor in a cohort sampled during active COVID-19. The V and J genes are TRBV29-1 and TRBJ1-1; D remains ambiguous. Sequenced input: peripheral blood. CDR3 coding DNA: TGCAGCGTTGAAGATCGCAGTACGTTCACTGAAGCTTTCTTT. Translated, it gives CSVEDRSTFTEAFF.